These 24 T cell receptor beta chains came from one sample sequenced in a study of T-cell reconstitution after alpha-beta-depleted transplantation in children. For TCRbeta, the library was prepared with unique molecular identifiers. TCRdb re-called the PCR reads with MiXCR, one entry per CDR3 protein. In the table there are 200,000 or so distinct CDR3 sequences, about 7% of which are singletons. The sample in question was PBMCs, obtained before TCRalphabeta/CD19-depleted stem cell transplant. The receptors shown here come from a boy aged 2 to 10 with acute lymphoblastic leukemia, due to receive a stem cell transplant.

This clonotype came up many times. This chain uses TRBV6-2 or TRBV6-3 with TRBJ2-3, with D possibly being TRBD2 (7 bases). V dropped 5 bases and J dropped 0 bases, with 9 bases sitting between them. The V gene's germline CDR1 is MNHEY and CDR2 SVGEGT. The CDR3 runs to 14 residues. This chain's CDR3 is CASSGGASTDTQYF. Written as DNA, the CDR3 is TGTGCCAGCAGTGGGGGGGCTAGCACAGATACGCAGTATTTT.

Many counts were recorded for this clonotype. This CDR3 reads CASSVGGFGELFF. The DNA of the CDR3 is TGTGCCAGCAGTGTAGGCGGGTTCGGGGAGCTGTTTTTT. The rearrangement joins TRBV6-1 to TRBJ2-2; possible D gene TRBD2, 5 bases. This CDR3 contains 13 residues. V lost 4 bases and J 7 bases, leaving 10 bases between the germline ends. Germline CDR1 reads MNHNS; CDR2 reads SASEGT.

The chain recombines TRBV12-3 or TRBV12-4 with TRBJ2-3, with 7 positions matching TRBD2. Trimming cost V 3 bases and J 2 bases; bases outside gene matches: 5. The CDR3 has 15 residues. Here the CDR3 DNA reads TGTGCCAGCAGTTTGGGGCGGGGGAACACAGATACGCAGTATTTT. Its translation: CASSLGRGNTDTQYF.

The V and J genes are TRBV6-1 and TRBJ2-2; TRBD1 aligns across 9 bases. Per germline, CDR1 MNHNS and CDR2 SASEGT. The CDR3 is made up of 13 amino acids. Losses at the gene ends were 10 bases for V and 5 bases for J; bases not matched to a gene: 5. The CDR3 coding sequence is TGTGCCAAGGAGACAGGGGGGACCGGGGAGCTGTTTTTT. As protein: CAKETGGTGELFF.

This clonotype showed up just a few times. DNA for the CDR3: TGTGCCAGCAGCCCTCGGCAGACAGGGTCCTACGAGCAGTACTTC. Translating it yields CASSPRQTGSYEQYF. The chain carries TRBV13 and TRBJ2-7, with 7 nucleotides matching TRBD1. Germline V gene sequence: CDR1 PRHDT, CDR2 FYEKMQ (reference sequence). V shed 5 bases and J 1 base; nucleotides not matched to a gene: 8. The CDR3 totals 15 residues. The variable domain in full, with the rest retrieved from reference TRBV13 and TRBJ2-7, is AAGVIQSPRHLIKEKRETATLKCYPIPRHDTVYWYQQGPGQDPQFLISFYEKMQSDKGSIPDRFSAQQFSDYHSELNMSSLELGDSALYFCASSPRQTGSYEQYFGPGTRLTVT.

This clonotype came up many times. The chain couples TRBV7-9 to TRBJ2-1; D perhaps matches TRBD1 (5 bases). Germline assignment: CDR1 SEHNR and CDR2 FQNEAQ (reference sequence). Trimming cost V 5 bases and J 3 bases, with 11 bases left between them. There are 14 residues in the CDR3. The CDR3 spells CASSPLTDYNEQFF. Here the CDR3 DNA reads TGTGCCAGCAGCCCTTTGACAGACTACAATGAGCAGTTCTTC.

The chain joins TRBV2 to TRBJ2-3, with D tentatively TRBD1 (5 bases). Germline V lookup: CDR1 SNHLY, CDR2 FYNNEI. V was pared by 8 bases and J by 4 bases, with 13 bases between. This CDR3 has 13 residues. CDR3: CASGFGQPDTQYF. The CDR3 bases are TGTGCCAGCGGCTTCGGACAACCAGATACGCAGTATTTT. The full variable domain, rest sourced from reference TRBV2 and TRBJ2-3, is EPEVTQTPSHQVTQMGQEVILRCVPISNHLYFYWYRQILGQKVEFLVSFYNNEISEKSEIFDDQFSVERPDGSNFTLKIRSTKLEDSAMYFCASGFGQPDTQYFGPGTRLTVL.

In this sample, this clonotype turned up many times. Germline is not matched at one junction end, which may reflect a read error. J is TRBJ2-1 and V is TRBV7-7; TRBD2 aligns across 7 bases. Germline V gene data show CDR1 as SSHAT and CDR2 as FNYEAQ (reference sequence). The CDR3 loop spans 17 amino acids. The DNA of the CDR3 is TGTGCTAGCAGCTCCGTATCCACTAGCGCCTCCTACAATGAGCAGTTCTTC. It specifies CASSSVSTSASYNEQFF.

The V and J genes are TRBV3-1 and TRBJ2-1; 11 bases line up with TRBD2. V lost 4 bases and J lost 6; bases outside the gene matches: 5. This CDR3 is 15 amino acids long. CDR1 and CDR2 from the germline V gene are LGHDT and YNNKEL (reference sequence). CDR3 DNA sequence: TGTGCCAGCAGCCCCTTGGGACTAGCGGTCAATGAGCAGTTCTTC. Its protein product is CASSPLGLAVNEQFF.

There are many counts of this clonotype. CDR3 region: CASSLQATSGGNEQFF. CDR3 DNA sequence: TGTGCCAGCAGCTTACAGGCGACTAGCGGGGGCAATGAGCAGTTCTTC. V is TRBV7-2 and J is TRBJ2-1; 12 nucleotides agree with TRBD2. Germline V lookup: CDR1 SGHTA, CDR2 FQGNSA. V dropped 2 bases and J dropped 6; count of bases not matched to a gene: 5. CDR3 length: 16 residues.

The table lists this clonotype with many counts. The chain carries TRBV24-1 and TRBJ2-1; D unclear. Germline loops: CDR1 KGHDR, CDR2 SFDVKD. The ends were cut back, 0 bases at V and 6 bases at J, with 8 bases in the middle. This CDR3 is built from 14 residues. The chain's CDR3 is CATSDLESGNEQFF. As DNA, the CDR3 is TGTGCCACCAGTGATTTGGAGTCAGGCAATGAGCAGTTCTTC.

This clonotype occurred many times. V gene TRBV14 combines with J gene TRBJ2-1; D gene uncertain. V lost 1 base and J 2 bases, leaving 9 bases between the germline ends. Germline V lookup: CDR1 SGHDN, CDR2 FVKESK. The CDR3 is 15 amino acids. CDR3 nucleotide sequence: TGTGCCAGCAGCCAAGTTTCAATAGCCTACAATGAGCAGTTCTTC. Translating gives CASSQVSIAYNEQFF.

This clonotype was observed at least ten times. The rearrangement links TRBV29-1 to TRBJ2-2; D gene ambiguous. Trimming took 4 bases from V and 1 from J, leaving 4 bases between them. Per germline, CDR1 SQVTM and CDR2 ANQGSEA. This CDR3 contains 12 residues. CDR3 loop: CSVGQNTGELFF. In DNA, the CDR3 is TGCAGCGTTGGGCAGAACACCGGGGAGCTGTTTTTT.

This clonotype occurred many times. CDR3 DNA: TGTGCCAGCAGTTACTCGGTCCAGAACACTGAAGCTTTCTTT. This gives the protein CASSYSVQNTEAFF. The rearrangement links TRBV6-5 to TRBJ1-1; D unclear. Germline V gene lookup returns CDR1 MNHEY and CDR2 SVGAGI. Trimming took 0 bases from V and 1 from J, leaving 6 bases between them. The CDR3 runs to 14 residues.

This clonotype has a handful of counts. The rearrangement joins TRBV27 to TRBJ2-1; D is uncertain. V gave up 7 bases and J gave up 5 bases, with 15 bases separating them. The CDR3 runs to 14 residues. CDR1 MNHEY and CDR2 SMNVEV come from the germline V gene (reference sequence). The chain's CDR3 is CASKGTHNNNEQFF. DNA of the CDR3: TGTGCCAGCAAGGGTACTCACAACAACAATGAGCAGTTCTTC.

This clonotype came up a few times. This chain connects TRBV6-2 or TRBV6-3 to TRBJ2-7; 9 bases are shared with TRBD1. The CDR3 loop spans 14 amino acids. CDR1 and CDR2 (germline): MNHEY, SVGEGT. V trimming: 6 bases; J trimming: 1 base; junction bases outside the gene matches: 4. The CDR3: CASRPGQGSYEQYF. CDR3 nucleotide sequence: TGTGCCAGCAGACCGGGACAGGGATCCTACGAGCAGTACTTC.

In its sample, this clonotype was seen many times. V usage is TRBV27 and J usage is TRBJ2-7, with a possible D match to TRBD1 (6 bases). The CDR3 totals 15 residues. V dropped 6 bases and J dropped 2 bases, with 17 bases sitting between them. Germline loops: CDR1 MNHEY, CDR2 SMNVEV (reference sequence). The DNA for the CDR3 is TGTGCCAGCAGCCTTACCCCGGGACAACCCTACGAGCAGTACTTC. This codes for CASSLTPGQPYEQYF.

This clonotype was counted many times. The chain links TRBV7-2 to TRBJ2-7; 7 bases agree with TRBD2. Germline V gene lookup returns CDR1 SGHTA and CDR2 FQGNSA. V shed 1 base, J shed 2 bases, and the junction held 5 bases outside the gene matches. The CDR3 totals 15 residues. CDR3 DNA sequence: TGTGCCAGCAGCTTAGGAGCGGGGACTACCTACGAGCAGTACTTC. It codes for CASSLGAGTTYEQYF.

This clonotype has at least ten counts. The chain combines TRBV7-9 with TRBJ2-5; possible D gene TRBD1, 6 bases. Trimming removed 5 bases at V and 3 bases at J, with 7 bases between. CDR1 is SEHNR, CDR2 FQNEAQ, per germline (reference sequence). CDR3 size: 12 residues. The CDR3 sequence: CASSRTEETQYF. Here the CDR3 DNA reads TGTGCCAGCAGCCGGACAGAAGAGACCCAGTACTTC.

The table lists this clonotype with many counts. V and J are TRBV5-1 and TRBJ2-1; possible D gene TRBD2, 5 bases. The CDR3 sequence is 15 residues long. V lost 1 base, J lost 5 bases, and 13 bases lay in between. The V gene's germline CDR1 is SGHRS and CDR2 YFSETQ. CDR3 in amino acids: CASSLLGEPDNEQFF. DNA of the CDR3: TGCGCCAGCAGCTTGTTGGGAGAACCCGACAATGAGCAGTTCTTC. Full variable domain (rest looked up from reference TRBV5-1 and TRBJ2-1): KAGVTQTPRYLIKTRGQQVTLSCSPISGHRSVSWYQQTPGQGLQFLFEYFSETQRNKGNFPGRFSGRQFSNSRSEMNVSTLELGDSALYLCASSLLGEPDNEQFFGPGTRLTVL.

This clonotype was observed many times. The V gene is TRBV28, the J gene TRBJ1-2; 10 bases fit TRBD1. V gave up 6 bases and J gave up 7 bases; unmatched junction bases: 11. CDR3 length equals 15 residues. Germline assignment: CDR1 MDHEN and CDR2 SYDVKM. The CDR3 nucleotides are TGTGCCAGCAGACCAAACGGACAGGGGGTCAGTGGCTACACCTTC. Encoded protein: CASRPNGQGVSGYTF.

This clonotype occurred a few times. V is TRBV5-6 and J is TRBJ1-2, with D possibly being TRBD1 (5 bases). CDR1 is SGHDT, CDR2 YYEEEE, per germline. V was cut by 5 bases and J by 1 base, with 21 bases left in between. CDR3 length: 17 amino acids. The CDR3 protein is CASRRYFSGTDNYGYTF. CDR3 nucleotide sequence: TGTGCCAGCAGGCGGTATTTCTCCGGGACGGATAACTATGGCTACACCTTC.

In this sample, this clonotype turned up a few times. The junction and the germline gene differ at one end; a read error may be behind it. As DNA, the CDR3 is TGTGCCAGCAGCTCCCTACTAGCGGGGAACCCCGGGGAGCTGTTTTTT. Translating it yields CASSSLLAGNPGELFF. The chain uses TRBV11-2 and TRBJ2-2; 10 bases line up with TRBD2. Germline CDR1 reads SGHAT; CDR2 reads FQNNGV. The CDR3 totals 16 residues. Variable domain in full (rest from reference TRBV11-2 and TRBJ2-2): EAGVAQSPRYKIIEKRQSVAFWCNPISGHATLYWYQQILGQGPKLLIQFQNNGVVDDSQLPKDRFSAERLKGVDSTLKIQPAKLEDSAVYLCASSSLLAGNPGELFFGEGSRLTVL.

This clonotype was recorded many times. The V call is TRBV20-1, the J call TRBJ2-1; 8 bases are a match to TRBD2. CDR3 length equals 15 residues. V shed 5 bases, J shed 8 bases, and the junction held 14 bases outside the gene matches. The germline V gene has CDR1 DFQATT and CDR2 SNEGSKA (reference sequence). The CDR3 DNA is TGCAGTGCTGACCCTGGGACTAGTGTTTTCTATGAGCAGTTCTTC. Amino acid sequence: CSADPGTSVFYEQFF.